This is a list of T cell receptor beta chains from one sample in a study of early T cells in non-severe SARS-CoV-2 infection. MiXCR, applied by TCRdb to the 5' RACE reads, yields one record per CDR3 protein. The sample lists 75,000 to 90,000 distinct CDR3 sequences, around 13% occurring once. Sequenced input: whole blood. These receptors were obtained from an adult who was a healthcare worker with PCR-confirmed SARS-CoV-2 infection or an uninfected control (not recorded which). CDR3s include the opening cysteine and the closing phenylalanine or tryptophan. D genes are given only for firm matches.

J: TRBJ2-1; V: TRBV12-3/TRBV12-4; D: NA; length: 15; CDR3: CASTVGQPSYNEQFF
J: TRBJ2-7; V: TRBV12-3/TRBV12-4; D: TRBD1; length: 11; CDR3: CASSRQGEQYF
J: TRBJ2-1; V: TRBV4-2; D: TRBD1; length: 15; CDR3: CASSLRQGAYNEQFF
J: TRBJ2-5; V: TRBV11-2; D: NA; length: 11; CDR3: CASSFSETQYF
J: TRBJ2-5; V: TRBV29-1; D: NA; length: 13; CDR3: CSAEGGQGETQYF
J: TRBJ2-1; V: TRBV9; D: TRBD2; length: 16; CDR3: CASNPHKGLDIDEQFF
J: TRBJ2-3; V: TRBV18; D: NA; length: 13; CDR3: CASSPGSADTQYF
J: TRBJ2-5; V: TRBV30; D: TRBD1; length: 14; CDR3: CAWNFGTGKETQYF
J: TRBJ2-7; V: TRBV5-5; D: NA; length: 17; CDR3: CASSTGQGGRGFYEQYF
J: TRBJ2-1; V: TRBV19; D: NA; length: 17; CDR3: CASIWVHTGRSYNEQFF
J: TRBJ2-3; V: TRBV19; D: NA; length: 13; CDR3: CASSGRKTDTQYF
J: TRBJ1-6; V: TRBV5-1; D: NA; length: 12; CDR3: CASKEANSPLHF
J: TRBJ2-2; V: TRBV20-1; D: NA; length: 16; CDR3: CSARRAPGTDNGELFF
J: TRBJ2-7; V: TRBV7-8; D: NA; length: 14; CDR3: CATRDSDLSYEQYF
J: TRBJ2-1; V: TRBV11-2; D: NA; length: 13; CDR3: CASSPTGWGEQFF
J: TRBJ1-4; V: TRBV11-2; D: NA; length: 14; CDR3: CASSLLTGNEKLFF
J: TRBJ2-3; V: TRBV24-1; D: NA; length: 16; CDR3: CATSDTGRGSTDTQYF
J: TRBJ1-6; V: TRBV27; D: TRBD1; length: 17; CDR3: CASSLGTGGSYNSPLHF
J: TRBJ1-2; V: TRBV27; D: NA; length: 13; CDR3: CASSFSTGYGYTF
J: TRBJ1-1; V: TRBV5-1; D: TRBD1; length: 15; CDR3: CASSLAGGQGTEAFF
J: TRBJ2-2; V: TRBV20-1; D: NA; length: 13; CDR3: CSAPSYFGGELFF
J: TRBJ2-5; V: TRBV12-3/TRBV12-4; D: NA; length: 14; CDR3: CASSLKGTQETQYF
J: TRBJ1-1; V: TRBV5-1; D: NA; length: 14; CDR3: CASSLRALNTEAFF
J: TRBJ2-2; V: TRBV9; D: TRBD2; length: 18; CDR3: CASSPPLGGTKGTGELFF
J: TRBJ2-5; V: TRBV7-2; D: NA; length: 14; CDR3: CASSLDPNSETQYF
J: TRBJ2-3; V: TRBV29-1; D: NA; length: 15; CDR3: CSVGILVVKGDTQYF
J: TRBJ2-2; V: TRBV7-2; D: NA; length: 14; CDR3: CASSPQPNTGELFF
J: TRBJ2-1; V: TRBV11-3; D: TRBD1; length: 18; CDR3: CASSQGGRGRLKGNEQFF
J: TRBJ1-1; V: TRBV5-1; D: TRBD1; length: 16; CDR3: CASSLGDSSGNTEAFF
J: TRBJ2-3; V: TRBV7-2; D: NA; length: 16; CDR3: CASSFPTRQSTDTQYF